The 28 T cell receptor beta chains below come from one sample, sequenced in a study of OX40 agonist ivuxolimab in advanced cancers. Here immunoSEQ multiplex PCR was the method, and the copy in TCRdb shows in-frame clones only, minus some. The sample includes roughly 82,000 clones, roughly 90% of them seen just once. The starting material was CD4+ or CD8+ T cells sorted from blood, obtained in a trial of the OX40 agonist ivuxolimab. These receptors were obtained from an adult with an advanced solid tumor such as melanoma, head and neck, liver or kidney cancer.

The rearrangement links TRBV5-1 to TRBJ1-1; 10 nucleotides agree with TRBD1. The CDR3 totals 16 residues. Per the germline V gene, CDR1 is SGHRS and CDR2 is YFSETQ. V gave up 1 base and J gave up 6 bases; unmatched junction bases: 9. CDR3 sequence: CASSLFGTGEFAEAFF. CDR3 DNA sequence: TGCGCCAGCAGCTTGTTCGGGACAGGGGAGTTTGCTGAAGCTTTCTTT.

This chain uses TRBV7-9 with TRBJ1-5; D gene ambiguous. This CDR3 contains 17 residues. Germline V gene data show CDR1 as SEHNR and CDR2 as FQNEAQ (reference sequence). V was shortened by 1 base and J by 3 bases, with 16 bases between the two germline ends. The CDR3 sequence is CASSLGVGGYNNQPQHF. The CDR3 DNA follows: TGTGCCAGCAGCTTAGGCGTCGGAGGTTATAACAATCAGCCCCAGCATTTT.

The chain couples TRBV27 to TRBJ1-3; 8 positions agree with TRBD1. This CDR3 is 16 amino acids long. After removal of 5 bases from V and 0 bases from J, the junction contained 6 bases not matched to a gene. Germline CDR1 reads MNHEY; CDR2 reads SMNVEV (reference sequence). The CDR3 DNA reads as TGTGCCAGCAGTAGGGGGACAGGCTACTCTGGAAACACCATATATTTT. Protein sequence: CASSRGTGYSGNTIYF.

The table lists this clone with a few counts. As DNA, the CDR3 is TGTGCCAGCAGTTTATGGAGGAGTAGCGGGAGCGGGAACGAGCAGTACTTC. Translation: CASSLWRSSGSGNEQYF. The rearrangement uses TRBV28 and TRBJ2-7; 9 nucleotides agree with TRBD2. CDR1 is MDHEN and CDR2 is SYDVKM in the germline V gene. The CDR3 runs to 17 residues. V gave up 0 bases and J gave up 5 bases; unmatched junction bases: 11.

The chain links TRBV6-6 to TRBJ2-7; D uncertain. Trimming took off 0 bases at V and 5 bases at J, with 11 bases between the two ends. CDR1 MNHNY and CDR2 SVGAGI come from the germline V gene (reference sequence). CDR3 size: 14 residues. In DNA form, the CDR3 reads TGTGCCAGCAGTTACTCGAACGCCGCGGACGAGCAGTACTTC. This sequence encodes CASSYSNAADEQYF.

Regarding this clone: The same CDR3 also results from other DNA sequences found in this sample. The chain couples TRBV15 to TRBJ1-4; weak D call: TRBD1 (5 bases). Per the germline V gene, CDR1 is LNHNV and CDR2 is YYDKDF (reference sequence). The CDR3 covers 17 residues. Trimming stripped 1 base from V and 3 bases from J, with 15 bases between. Written as DNA, the CDR3 is TGTGCCACCAGCAGAGCCCGGGACTCCATGGCTAATGAAAAACTGTTTTTT. This gives the protein CATSRARDSMANEKLFF.

The CDR3 bases are TGTGCCAGCAGTCCCCTTGGGGGAAGTTCCTACGAGCAGTACTTC. Translating gives CASSPLGGSSYEQYF. The V call is TRBV28, the J call TRBJ2-7; either TRBD1 or TRBD2 may supply D (5 bases each). Germline V CDR1 and CDR2: MDHEN, SYDVKM. The CDR3 spans 15 residues. V dropped 5 bases and J dropped 1 base, with 15 bases sitting between them. Based on the CDR3 plus reference TRBV28 and TRBJ2-7, the full variable domain is DVKVTQSSRYLVKRTGEKVFLECVQDMDHENMFWYRQDPGLGLRLIYFSYDVKMKEKGDIPEGYSVSREKKERFSLILESASTNQTSMYLCASSPLGGSSYEQYFGPGTRLTVT.

The rearrangement uses TRBV4-2 and TRBJ1-4; 8 bases map to TRBD1. CDR1 LGHNA and CDR2 YNFKEQ come from the germline V gene. V lost 2 bases and J lost 6; bases outside the gene matches: 8. This CDR3 contains 16 residues. This CDR3 is CASSQSPGQVDEKLFF. CDR3 nucleotide sequence: TGTGCCAGCAGCCAATCTCCGGGACAGGTGGATGAAAAACTGTTTTTT.

This sequence joins TRBV9 and TRBJ1-4; no firm D call. Germline V CDR1 and CDR2: SGDLS, YYNGEE. The CDR3 runs to 22 residues. Trimming removed 1 base at V and 8 bases at J, with 36 bases between. The CDR3 sequence: CASSVLPTPSIRLMGHKEKLFF. CDR3 bases: TGTGCCAGCAGCGTATTGCCAACTCCGAGTATAAGATTGATGGGTCACAAGGAAAAACTGTTTTTT.

The gene calls are TRBV5-6 and TRBJ2-1; possible D gene TRBD2, 5 bases. With 3 bases removed from V and 5 bases from J, the gap between germline ends came to 18 bases. Germline assignment: CDR1 SGHDT and CDR2 YYEEEE. CDR3 length: 16 amino acids. For the CDR3, the DNA is TGTGCCAGCAGCTCCCTGGTTGGGAGCCCCGACAATGAGCAGTTCTTC. It codes for CASSSLVGSPDNEQFF.

This clone occurred once. The chain recombines TRBV7-6 with TRBJ1-6, with a possible D match to TRBD1 (5 bases). Germline V gene data show CDR1 as SGHVS and CDR2 as FNYEAQ. The CDR3 is 15 residues long. Trimming removed 5 bases from V and 6 bases from J, with 14 bases in between. CDR3 sequence: CASSRTAGPNSPLHF. CDR3 nucleotide sequence: TGTGCCAGCAGCCGTACGGCAGGGCCTAATTCACCCCTCCACTTT.

The table lists this clone with a count of one. The gene calls are TRBV19 and TRBJ1-3; tentative D call: TRBD1 (6 bases). The CDR3 has 14 amino acids. Between the trimmed V and J ends, which lost 6 bases and 2 bases, there was a span of 11 bases. Germline loops: CDR1 LNHDA, CDR2 SQIVND (reference sequence). The chain's CDR3 is CASSRGAPGNTIYF. The DNA of the CDR3 is TGTGCCAGTAGCCGGGGGGCACCTGGAAACACCATATATTTT.

The chain has TRBV25-1 and TRBJ1-3, with D maybe TRBD1 (5 bases). The germline V gene has CDR1 MGHDK and CDR2 SYGVNS. Trimming stripped 4 bases from V and 0 bases from J, with 13 bases between. The CDR3 totals 16 residues. CDR3 region: CASSGSWGGSGNTIYF. Written as DNA, the CDR3 is TGTGCCAGCAGTGGATCGTGGGGGGGCTCTGGAAACACCATATATTTT.

The chain employs TRBV6-6 and TRBJ2-3; maybe TRBD2 (7 bases). There are 13 residues in the CDR3. Trimming shortened V by 11 bases and J by 5 bases, and 17 bases separated the two germline ends. The germline V gene has CDR1 MNHNY and CDR2 SVGAGI (reference sequence). CDR3 sequence reads: CAGGGERLDTQYF. CDR3 nucleotide sequence: TGTGCCGGAGGGGGGGAACGTTTAGATACGCAGTATTTT.

CDR3 residues: CASSGPGQNTEAFF. CDR3 sequence (DNA): TGTGCCAGCAGTGGGCCGGGACAAAACACTGAAGCTTTCTTT. The rearrangement joins TRBV28 to TRBJ1-1; tentative D call: TRBD1 (6 bases). Deletions cut 5 bases from V and 2 bases from J, with 12 bases between. The CDR3 is 14 amino acids. Per the germline V gene, CDR1 is MDHEN and CDR2 is SYDVKM.

This sequence joins TRBV9 and TRBJ2-3; 10 nucleotides line up with TRBD2. This CDR3 comprises 18 residues. The J segment lost 0 bases and the V segment lost 0 bases, leaving 7 bases of the junction unmatched. Germline CDR1 is SGDLS and CDR2 is YYNGEE. CDR3: CASSVGIAGGFSTDTQYF. The CDR3 nucleotides are TGTGCCAGCAGCGTAGGGATAGCGGGGGGTTTTAGCACAGATACGCAGTATTTT.

This clone was detected only once. The chain employs TRBV7-9 and TRBJ1-6; 7 bases match TRBD1. The CDR3 has 15 amino acids. The V gene end was trimmed by 1 base and the J gene end by 10 bases; junction bases not matched to a gene: 7. CDR1 is SEHNR, CDR2 FQNEAQ, per germline (reference sequence). This chain's CDR3 is CASSLVNRGVSPLHF. The CDR3 DNA reads as TGTGCCAGCAGCTTAGTTAACAGGGGAGTGTCACCCCTCCACTTT.

This clone showed up just a few times. For the CDR3, the DNA is TGTGCCAGCAGCTTGCTCTATGGCTACACCTTC. It encodes CASSLLYGYTF. The J gene is TRBJ1-2, the V gene TRBV6-6; D unclear. Trimming took off 6 bases at V and 4 bases at J, with 6 bases between the two ends. This CDR3 region has 11 residues. Germline V CDR1 and CDR2: MNHNY, SVGAGI (reference sequence).

This clone was seen only a few times. V gene TRBV7-2 combines with J gene TRBJ1-2; TRBD1 agrees at 12 bases. CDR3 length: 16 amino acids. The V gene's germline CDR1 is SGHTA and CDR2 FQGNSA. V was pared by 5 bases and J by 4 bases, with 8 bases of the junction left unmatched. The CDR3 DNA is TGTGCCAGCAGCCCAAGGTCGGGACAGGGGGCCTATGGCTACACCTTC. Its translation: CASSPRSGQGAYGYTF.

The chain employs TRBV19 and TRBJ2-1; unclear D gene. V lost 5 bases and J 5 bases, leaving 13 bases between the germline ends. CDR3 length equals 14 residues. CDR1 and CDR2 from the germline V gene are LNHDA and SQIVND (reference sequence). Written as DNA, the CDR3 is TGTGCCAGTAGTCCCAGGACCTCTCACAATGAGCAGTTCTTC. This codes for CASSPRTSHNEQFF.

This clone was detected only a few times. V usage is TRBV6-1 and J usage is TRBJ2-2; D uncertain. From germline, CDR1 is MNHNS and CDR2 SASEGT. V lost 7 bases to trimming and J lost 0 bases, with 6 bases between them. This CDR3 has 13 residues. This CDR3 is CASTRANTGELFF. DNA of the CDR3: TGTGCCAGCACCCGGGCGAACACCGGGGAGCTGTTTTTT.

The chain joins TRBV4-1 to TRBJ2-1; 7 bases fit TRBD2. CDR3 length: 16 residues. Trimming removed 1 base from V and 8 bases from J; junction bases left unmatched: 11. The germline CDR1 and CDR2 sequences are MGHRA and YSYEKL. The DNA for the CDR3 is TGCGCCAGCAGCCAAGTGGGGGGGAGGGCCAGGGATGAGCAGTTCTTC. Protein product: CASSQVGGRARDEQFF.

CDR3 DNA: TGTGCCAGCAGCTTAGCCGGGGGTGGCTACACCTTC. This sequence encodes CASSLAGGGYTF. J is TRBJ1-2 and V is TRBV7-9, with a possible D match to TRBD1 (5 bases). CDR1 is SEHNR, CDR2 FQNEAQ, per germline (reference sequence). V lost 0 bases and J 7 bases, leaving 6 bases between the germline ends. The CDR3 length is 12 residues.

The chain employs TRBV27 and TRBJ2-1; no clear D. Per germline, CDR1 MNHEY and CDR2 SMNVEV (reference sequence). The germline V and J ends were trimmed by 7 bases and 5 bases, with 12 bases remaining between them. The CDR3 consists of 13 residues. CDR3: CASTILGDNEQFF. The CDR3 nucleotides read TGTGCCAGCACAATCCTAGGTGACAATGAGCAGTTCTTC.

This clone occurred a few times. The chain joins TRBV7-2 to TRBJ2-3; unclear D gene. The germline CDR1 and CDR2 sequences are SGHTA and FQGNSA. Trimming took off 5 bases at V and 4 bases at J, with 16 bases between the two ends. This CDR3 comprises 15 residues. This CDR3 reads CASSPGHGPADTQYF. The DNA of the CDR3 is TGTGCCAGCAGCCCAGGTCATGGGCCGGCAGATACGCAGTATTTT.

The chain couples TRBV14 to TRBJ2-3, with 15 bases fitting TRBD2. Germline values: CDR1 SGHDN, CDR2 FVKESK. CDR3 size: 17 residues. With V trimmed by 4 bases and J by 8 bases, 10 bases remained unmatched. The CDR3 DNA is TGTGCCAGCAGCCGCCCGGGACTAGCGGGGGGCATCGGTACGCAGTATTTT. This sequence encodes CASSRPGLAGGIGTQYF.

The chain recombines TRBV7-2 with TRBJ1-1, with D perhaps TRBD1 (5 bases). The V gene lost 2 bases and the J gene lost 1 base, with 8 bases spanning the gap. Per the germline V gene, CDR1 is SGHTA and CDR2 is FQGNSA. The CDR3 consists of 14 residues. The CDR3 nucleotides are TGTGCCAGCAGCTTAATGCAGGGGAACACTGAAGCTTTCTTT. Translation gives CASSLMQGNTEAFF.

This clone appeared once. V usage is TRBV11-2 and J usage is TRBJ2-2; maybe TRBD2 (5 bases). CDR1 is SGHAT and CDR2 is FQNNGV in the germline V gene. V was trimmed by 5 bases and J by 1 base, leaving 14 bases between them. This CDR3 spans 16 amino acids. CDR3 in amino acids: CASSRGRNWNTGELFF. The CDR3 bases are TGTGCCAGCAGCCGAGGGAGAAATTGGAACACCGGGGAGCTGTTTTTT. The entire variable domain, with the rest obtained from reference TRBV11-2 and TRBJ2-2, is as follows: EAGVAQSPRYKIIEKRQSVAFWCNPISGHATLYWYQQILGQGPKLLIQFQNNGVVDDSQLPKDRFSAERLKGVDSTLKIQPAKLEDSAVYLCASSRGRNWNTGELFFGEGSRLTVL.